This T cell receptor (beta chain) emerged from a study of cytomegalovirus exposure and HLA in healthy donors. Looking at the study overall: Out of several hundred genotyped donors, less than 85% belonged to the Caucasian-associated ancestry cluster.

To note about this clone: Its specificity is not known.

Those who donated were healthy bone marrow donors. Study conclusions and caveats: TCR beta V- and J-gene trimming, according to a later analysis, was linked to a missense DCLRE1C variant. TCR beta V segments were, for the most part, productive about 87% or about 30% of the time in an earlier analysis.

The V segment lost 4 bases and the J segment 7 bases; nucleotides outside the gene matches: 6. The germline CDR1 and CDR2 sequences are SGHRS and YFSETQ. The CDR3 contains 14 residues. Use of 60 Vbeta and 13 Jbeta primers characterized the PCR. Only in-frame clones appear in the TCRdb table, and some are missing; sequencing was by immunoSEQ multiplex PCR. Here the sample spans around 130,000 clones, about 80% being singletons. Specimen: PBMCs. The chain has TRBV5-1 and TRBJ2-7, with 12 bases matching TRBD1. The sequence was collected from a man aged 40-50 years in good health and CMV-seronegative. The CDR3 reads CASSPGQGAGEQYF. The DNA for the CDR3 is TGCGCCAGCAGCCCGGGACAGGGGGCGGGAGAGCAGTACTTC.